Each of the 15 T cell receptor beta chains below was sequenced from the same sample in a study of CD8+ T cells in alopecia areata. RNA extraction and reverse transcription yielded cDNA as sequencing template. The data were produced by immunoSEQ multiplex PCR, yet TCRdb's version contains in-frame clones alone and is incomplete. The table shows roughly 14,000 clones, with 45% to 65% occurring only once. CD4+ cells belonging to 4 or 5 patients, who were in the biomarker study, were further sorted into CD25+CD127- cells. Sequencing input: CD4+ Tregs sorted from blood. Every receptor here comes from a human donor with alopecia areata.

This clone counts as medium-sized (0.01 to 0.1%). This chain uses TRBV28 with TRBJ2-7; 7 bases match TRBD2. V gave up 5 bases and J gave up 5 bases; unmatched junction bases: 9. Per the germline V gene, CDR1 is MDHEN and CDR2 is SYDVKM. The CDR3 is made up of 14 amino acids. CDR3 nucleotides: TGTGCCAGCAGTACGCAGCGGGGTGCGGACGAGCAGTACTTC. Amino acids: CASSTQRGADEQYF.

The chain joins TRBV5-1 to TRBJ2-5; D is ambiguous. Germline V gives CDR1 SGHRS, CDR2 YFSETQ. This CDR3 region has 11 residues. V lost 4 bases and J 2 bases, leaving 3 bases between the germline ends. CDR3 protein: CASSVQETQYF. DNA of the CDR3: TGCGCCAGCAGCGTACAAGAGACCCAGTACTTC.

This chain connects TRBV15 to TRBJ2-7; 8 bases match TRBD1. This CDR3 is 16 amino acids long. J was trimmed by 0 bases and V by 5 bases; bases with no gene match: 9. Germline values: CDR1 LNHNV, CDR2 YYDKDF (reference sequence). The CDR3, as DNA: TGTGCCACCAGCCGTCACAGGGGGTCCAACTCCTACGAGCAGTACTTC. Amino acids: CATSRHRGSNSYEQYF. The full variable domain, with the rest looked up from reference TRBV15 and TRBJ2-7, is DAMVIQNPRYQVTQFGKPVTLSCSQTLNHNVMYWYQQKSSQAPKLLFHYYDKDFNNEADTPDNFQSRRPNTSFCFLDIRSPGLGDTAMYLCATSRHRGSNSYEQYFGPGTRLTVT.

The chain combines TRBV5-1 with TRBJ2-7; TRBD2 matches 12 bases. The CDR3 is 19 residues long. From germline, CDR1 is SGHRS and CDR2 YFSETQ. With 4 bases clipped from V and 2 bases from J, the junction kept 16 bases outside the gene matches. The CDR3 sequence is CASSPFAGLAGRGAYEQYF. The CDR3 bases are TGCGCCAGCAGCCCGTTTGCTGGACTAGCGGGGAGGGGGGCCTACGAGCAGTACTTC.

The rearrangement joins TRBV10-2 to TRBJ1-4, with D maybe TRBD1 (6 bases). The CDR3 spans 15 residues. Trimming pared 6 bases from V and 0 bases from J, leaving 11 bases between. Germline lookup yields CDR1 WSHSY and CDR2 SAAADI. The CDR3 spells CASSRDKPTNEKLFF. The CDR3 DNA reads TGCGCCAGCAGCCGGGACAAACCAACTAATGAAAAACTGTTTTTT.

The CDR3 DNA sequence: TGTGCCAGCAGTTTTTTTCCTGACAGGCAAGAGACCCAGTACTTC. This gives the protein CASSFFPDRQETQYF. V gene TRBV6-6 combines with J gene TRBJ2-5, with D possibly matching TRBD1 (6 bases). V lost 4 bases and J 2 bases, leaving 14 bases between the germline ends. Germline V CDR1 and CDR2: MNHNY, SVGAGI (reference sequence). The CDR3 length is 15 residues.

This clone was counted between two and nine times. The chain combines TRBV7-3 with TRBJ1-1, with unresolved D. Germline CDR1 reads SGHTA; CDR2 reads FQGTGA. This CDR3 has 13 amino acids. Trimming removed 3 bases from V and 5 bases from J, with 10 bases in between. The CDR3 sequence is CASSLGPRTEAFF. The CDR3, as DNA: TGTGCCAGCAGCTTGGGCCCAAGGACTGAAGCTTTCTTT.

The chain employs TRBV18 and TRBJ2-1, with D perhaps matching TRBD2 (5 bases). Trimming took 5 bases from V and 8 from J, leaving 13 bases between them. Germline CDR1 and CDR2: KGHSH and LQKENI. The CDR3 runs to 13 residues. CDR3 nucleotides: TGTGCCAGCTCATTTTCATTCGGGGATGAGCAGTTCTTC. It is translated as CASSFSFGDEQFF.

About this clone: Germline is not matched at one junction end, which may reflect a read error. V usage is TRBV7-7 and J usage is TRBJ2-2; D gene uncertain. The CDR3 totals 13 residues. The germline gives CDR1 SSHAT, CDR2 FNYEAQ (reference sequence). CDR3 sequence: CASSLENTGELFF. The CDR3 DNA sequence: TGTGCTAGCAGCTTAGAAAACACCGGGGAGCTGTTTTTT.

The genes are TRBV29-1 and TRBJ2-3; D is possibly TRBD2 (6 bases). The V end was cut by 4 bases, the J end by 6 bases, with 14 bases between. This CDR3 spans 13 amino acids. Germline V CDR1 and CDR2: SQVTM, ANQGSEA. CDR3 nucleotide sequence: TGCAGCGTTGGGGGAGGACCTCGGGATACGCAGTATTTT. Amino acid sequence: CSVGGGPRDTQYF.

The J gene is TRBJ2-1, the V gene TRBV30; D not resolved. The germline V and J ends were trimmed by 4 bases and 0 bases, with 16 bases remaining between them. The CDR3 is made up of 16 amino acids. Germline V lookup: CDR1 GTSNPN, CDR2 SVGIG (reference sequence). CDR3 region: CAWTSLAPSSYNEQFF. DNA for the CDR3: TGTGCCTGGACCAGCCTGGCACCGAGCTCCTACAATGAGCAGTTCTTC.

The chain couples TRBV29-1 to TRBJ1-1, with D perhaps TRBD1 (5 bases). The CDR3 consists of 13 residues. CDR1 and CDR2 from the germline V gene are SQVTM and ANQGSEA. Trimming stripped 3 bases from V and 1 base from J, with 9 bases between. The DNA for the CDR3 is TGCAGCGTTGATCGGGGGAGGAACACTGAAGCTTTCTTT. This translates into CSVDRGRNTEAFF.

V usage is TRBV7-6 and J usage is TRBJ1-1; TRBD1 aligns across 8 bases. This CDR3 has 15 amino acids. The J segment lost 3 bases and the V segment lost 3 bases, leaving 6 bases of the junction unmatched. Germline CDR1 is SGHVS and CDR2 is FNYEAQ. This CDR3 is CASSLYGQGDTEAFF. CDR3 sequence (DNA): TGTGCCAGCAGCTTGTACGGACAGGGAGACACTGAAGCTTTCTTT. Combining the CDR3 with reference TRBV7-6 and TRBJ1-1 gives the whole variable domain GAGVSQSPRYKVTKRGQDVALRCDPISGHVSLYWYRQALGQGPEFLTYFNYEAQQDKSGLPNDRFSAERPEGSISTLTIQRTEQRDSAMYRCASSLYGQGDTEAFFGQGTRLTVV.

The sample holds a few counts of this clone. The genes are TRBV5-1 and TRBJ2-7, with D perhaps assigned TRBD1 or TRBD2 (5 bases each). Between the trimmed V and J ends, which lost 5 bases and 7 bases, there was a span of 19 bases. The germline gives CDR1 SGHRS, CDR2 YFSETQ. The CDR3 loop spans 14 amino acids. CDR3 bases: TGCGCCAGCAGTACCCTCCCCGGGGCTCGGGAGCAGTACTTC. It specifies CASSTLPGAREQYF.

This chain uses TRBV6-6 with TRBJ2-7; D possibly matches TRBD1 or TRBD2 (5 bases each). V lost 5 bases and J lost 5, with 13 bases in between. Germline assignment: CDR1 MNHNY and CDR2 SVGAGI (reference sequence). This CDR3 contains 13 residues. CDR3 sequence (DNA): TGTGCCAGCAGTCGGGGACCAGCAGACGAGCAGTACTTC. Its translation: CASSRGPADEQYF.